This paragraph covers one TCR beta chain sequence. Authors' processing steps: Scientists estimated how many nucleated cells there were by amplifying reference gene primers. Profiled with immunoSEQ multiplex PCR; TCRdb holds only in-frame clones, not every one. The D gene and trimming were derived from the DNA, and the V and J assignments and clone size from that table. This table holds around 340,000 clones, 83% found once. The sample belongs to a study of blood T cell repertoires in COVID-19. Study summary: COVID-19 samples from acute and convalescent phases originated in the United States, Italy and Spain. T cells, B-cell-depleted T cells, or PBMCs provided the cDNA or gDNA that served as material.

The sequenced sample consisted of peripheral blood. The clonotype originates from a man in his thirties or forties with active or convalescent COVID-19.

The chain's CDR3 is CASSFDNPSGANVLTF. CDR3 nucleotide sequence: TGTGCCAGCAGCTTCGACAACCCCTCTGGGGCCAACGTCCTGACTTTC. The genes are TRBV5-8 and TRBJ2-6; D is uncertain. The V gene lost 2 bases and the J gene lost 0 bases, with 9 bases spanning the gap. CDR3 length equals 16 residues. Germline V gene sequence: CDR1 SGHTS, CDR2 YDEGEE.